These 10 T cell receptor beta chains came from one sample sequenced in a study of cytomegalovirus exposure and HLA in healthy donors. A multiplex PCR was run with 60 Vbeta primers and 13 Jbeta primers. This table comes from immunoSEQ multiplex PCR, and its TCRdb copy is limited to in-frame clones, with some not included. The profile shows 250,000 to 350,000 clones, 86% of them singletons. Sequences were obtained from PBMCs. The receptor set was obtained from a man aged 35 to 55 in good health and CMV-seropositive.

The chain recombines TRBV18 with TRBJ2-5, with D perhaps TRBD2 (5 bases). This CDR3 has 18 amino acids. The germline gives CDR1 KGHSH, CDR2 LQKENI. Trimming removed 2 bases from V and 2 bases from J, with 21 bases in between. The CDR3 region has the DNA TGTGCCAGCTCACCAGCGGCCGCCCCCGGGGTAGGTCAAGAGACCCAGTACTTC. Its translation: CASSPAAAPGVGQETQYF.

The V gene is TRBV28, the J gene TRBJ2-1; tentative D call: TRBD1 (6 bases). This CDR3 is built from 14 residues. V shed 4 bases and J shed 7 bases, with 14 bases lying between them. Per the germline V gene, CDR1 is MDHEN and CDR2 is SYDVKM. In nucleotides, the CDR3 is TGTGCCAGCAGTTGGGCAGGGGCAAATAATGAGCAGTTCTTC. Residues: CASSWAGANNEQFF. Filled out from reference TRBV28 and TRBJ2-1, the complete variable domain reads DVKVTQSSRYLVKRTGEKVFLECVQDMDHENMFWYRQDPGLGLRLIYFSYDVKMKEKGDIPEGYSVSREKKERFSLILESASTNQTSMYLCASSWAGANNEQFFGPGTRLTVL.

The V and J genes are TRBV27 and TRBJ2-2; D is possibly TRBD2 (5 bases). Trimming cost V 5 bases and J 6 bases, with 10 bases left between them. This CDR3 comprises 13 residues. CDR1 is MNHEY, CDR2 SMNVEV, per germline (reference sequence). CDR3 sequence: CASSQRGSGELFF. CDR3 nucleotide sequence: TGTGCCAGCAGTCAGCGAGGGTCCGGGGAGCTGTTTTTT.

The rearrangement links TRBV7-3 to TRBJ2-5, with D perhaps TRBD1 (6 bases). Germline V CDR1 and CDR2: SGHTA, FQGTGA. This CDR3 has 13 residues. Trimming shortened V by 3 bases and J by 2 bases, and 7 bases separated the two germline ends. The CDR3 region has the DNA TGTGCCAGCAGCTTGAGGGGGCAAGAGACCCAGTACTTC. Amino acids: CASSLRGQETQYF.

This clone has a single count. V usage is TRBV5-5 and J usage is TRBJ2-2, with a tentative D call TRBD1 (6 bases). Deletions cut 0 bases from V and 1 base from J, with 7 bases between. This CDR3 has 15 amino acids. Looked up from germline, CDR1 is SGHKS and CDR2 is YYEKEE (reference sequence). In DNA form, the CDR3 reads TGTGCCAGCAGCTTGGACAGGGTGAACACCGGGGAGCTGTTTTTT. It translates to CASSLDRVNTGELFF.

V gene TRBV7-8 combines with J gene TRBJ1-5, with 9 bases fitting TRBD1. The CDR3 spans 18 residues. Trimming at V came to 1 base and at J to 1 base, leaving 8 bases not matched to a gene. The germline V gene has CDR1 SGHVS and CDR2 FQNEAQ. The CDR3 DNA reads TGTGCCAGCAGCTTAGTTATACAGGGGGCAAAGAGCAATCAGCCCCAGCATTTT. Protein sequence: CASSLVIQGAKSNQPQHF.

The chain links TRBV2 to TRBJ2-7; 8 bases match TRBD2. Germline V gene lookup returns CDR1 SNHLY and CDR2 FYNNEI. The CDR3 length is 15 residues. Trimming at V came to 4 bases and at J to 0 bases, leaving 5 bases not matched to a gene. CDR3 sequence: CASSVASGRSYEQYF. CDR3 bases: TGTGCCAGCAGTGTGGCTAGCGGGCGCTCCTACGAGCAGTACTTC.

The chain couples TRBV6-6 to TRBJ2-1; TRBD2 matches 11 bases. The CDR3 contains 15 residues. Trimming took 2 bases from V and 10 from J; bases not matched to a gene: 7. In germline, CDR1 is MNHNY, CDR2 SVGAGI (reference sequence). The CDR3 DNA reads TGTGCCAGCAGTTACGGGCTAGCGGGAGGTGACGAGCAGTTCTTC. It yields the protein CASSYGLAGGDEQFF.

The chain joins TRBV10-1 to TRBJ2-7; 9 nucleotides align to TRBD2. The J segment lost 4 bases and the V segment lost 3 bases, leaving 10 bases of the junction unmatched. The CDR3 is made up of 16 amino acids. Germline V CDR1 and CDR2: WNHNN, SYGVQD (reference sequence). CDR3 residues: CASSEVAGDLSYEQYF. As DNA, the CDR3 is TGCGCCAGCAGTGAAGTAGCGGGAGACCTCAGTTACGAGCAGTACTTC.

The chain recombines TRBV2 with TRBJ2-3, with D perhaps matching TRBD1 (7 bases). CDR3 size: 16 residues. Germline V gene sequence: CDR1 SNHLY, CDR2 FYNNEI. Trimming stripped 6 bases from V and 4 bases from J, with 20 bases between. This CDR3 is CASSFLEGAGSDTQYF. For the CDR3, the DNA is TGTGCCAGCAGCTTCCTAGAGGGGGCGGGGTCAGATACGCAGTATTTT. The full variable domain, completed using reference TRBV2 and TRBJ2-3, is EPEVTQTPSHQVTQMGQEVILRCVPISNHLYFYWYRQILGQKVEFLVSFYNNEISEKSEIFDDQFSVERPDGSNFTLKIRSTKLEDSAMYFCASSFLEGAGSDTQYFGPGTRLTVL.